The rows below give T cell receptor beta chains drawn from one sample of a study of OX40 agonist ivuxolimab in advanced cancers. Only in-frame clones appear in the TCRdb table, and some are missing; sequencing was by immunoSEQ multiplex PCR. This sample has over 55,000 clones; around 80% occur once, and the top ten carry around 2.4%. The material sequenced was CD4+ or CD8+ T cells sorted from blood, taken in a trial of the OX40 agonist ivuxolimab. These receptors were collected from an adult with an advanced solid tumor such as melanoma, head and neck, liver or kidney cancer. The CDR3 runs from the conserved cysteine through the conserved F or W. The D gene is left open where the match is weak. Expanded clones are given a class, and other clones once, few, many or no size at all.

clone_size	v_call	d_call	j_call	cdr3_aa	cdr3_nt
once	TRBV7-9	TRBD1	TRBJ2-7	CASSPMATGIYEQYF	TGTGCCAGCAGCCCAATGGCGACAGGGATCTACGAGCAGTACTTC
NA	TRBV7-2	TRBD2	TRBJ2-4	CASSLQLAGGHIQYF	TGTGCCAGCAGCTTACAGTTAGCGGGGGGACACATTCAGTACTTC
NA	TRBV5-4	NA	TRBJ2-2	CASSLDRVSGGELFF	TGTGCCAGCAGCTTGGACAGGGTGAGCGGCGGGGAGCTGTTTTTT
NA	TRBV10-3	TRBD2	TRBJ2-7	CATGVAGTYEQYF	TGTGCCACAGGGGTAGCGGGAACCTACGAGCAGTACTTC
NA	TRBV28	TRBD2	TRBJ2-7	CASSFSHGTSGRADEQYF	TGTGCCAGCAGTTTTTCCCACGGGACTAGCGGGAGGGCTGACGAGCAGTACTTC
NA	TRBV11-2	NA	TRBJ2-7	CASSLDPRVYEQYF	TGTGCCAGCAGCTTAGATCCTAGGGTCTACGAGCAGTACTTC
NA	TRBV27	NA	TRBJ2-3	CASSYEGGTDTQYF	TGTGCCAGCAGTTATGAAGGGGGCACAGATACGCAGTATTTT
NA	TRBV11-2	NA	TRBJ2-7	CASSQGYSISYEQYF	TGTGCCAGCAGCCAGGGATACTCAATCTCCTACGAGCAGTACTTC
many	TRBV4-2	NA	TRBJ1-4	CASSRRENEKLFF	TGTGCCAGCAGCCGCAGAGAGAATGAAAAACTGTTTTTT
NA	TRBV6-5	TRBD2	TRBJ2-3	CASSYSPGGGTDTQYF	TGTGCCAGCAGTTACTCCCCCGGGGGGGGCACAGATACGCAGTATTTT
NA	TRBV6-6	TRBD1	TRBJ2-7	CASRTGTGVYEQYF	TGTGCCAGCAGAACCGGGACAGGGGTCTACGAGCAGTACTTC
few	TRBV2	TRBD1	TRBJ1-1	CASSATGGPSWAFF	TGTGCCAGCAGTGCCACAGGGGGCCCCTCGTGGGCTTTCTTT
NA	TRBV19	TRBD1	TRBJ1-5	CASSISRTHPGQGNQPQHF	TGTGCCAGTAGTATTAGTCGCACGCATCCCGGACAGGGCAATCAGCCCCAGCATTTT
NA	TRBV2	TRBD2	TRBJ2-7	CASSEPGTSGRRRPYEQYF	TGTGCCAGCAGTGAGCCCGGGACTAGCGGGAGGAGACGGCCCTACGAGCAGTACTTC
NA	TRBV6-1	NA	TRBJ1-1	CASSERGDTEAFF	TGTGCCAGCAGTGAAAGGGGAGATACTGAAGCTTTCTTT
NA	TRBV6-5	TRBD2	TRBJ2-3	CASTGTSGRTDTQYF	TGTGCCAGCACCGGGACTAGCGGCCGCACAGATACGCAGTATTTT
few	TRBV6-6	TRBD2	TRBJ2-7	CASSRGLANYEQYF	TGTGCCAGCAGTCGGGGACTAGCGAACTACGAGCAGTACTTC
NA	TRBV9	TRBD2	TRBJ2-1	CASSAGGATSYNEQFF	TGTGCCAGCAGCGCCGGGGGGGCTACCTCCTACAATGAGCAGTTCTTC
few	TRBV5-4	NA	TRBJ2-3	CASSLQAGDTQYF	TGTGCCAGCAGCTTGCAAGCGGGAGATACGCAGTATTTT